This record looks at one T cell receptor (beta chain) sequence and its context. As yet, its antigen is unknown. TCRdb independently ran MiXCR on the 5' RACE reads; one entry per CDR3 protein. The sample contains 250,000 to 350,000 distinct CDR3 sequences, 6.5% to 9.5% of which appear only once. The donor group consisted entirely of healthy Caucasians. The data are from a study of identical twins. Whole-study results and caveats: Modeled out-of-frame TCR alpha sharing in monozygotic twins fell below observed levels.

The same sample was also studied in work on yellow fever vaccine responses in identical twins. From that second work: Reported findings indicate that twins' vaccine T cell responses seemed partially convergent, partially personalized.

Sequenced material: memory (CD45RO+) T cells sorted from blood. The receptor was derived from a woman aged 18 to 35 in good health.

The CDR3 spells CASSEWGTEQETQYF. The CDR3 DNA sequence: TGTGCCAGCAGTGAATGGGGGACAGAGCAAGAGACCCAGTACTTC. The rearrangement links TRBV2 to TRBJ2-5; 7 nucleotides line up with TRBD1. In germline, CDR1 is SNHLY, CDR2 FYNNEI. V was clipped by 2 bases and J by 2 bases; unmatched bases: 5. The CDR3 is 15 amino acids. Filled out from reference TRBV2 and TRBJ2-5, the complete variable domain reads EPEVTQTPSHQVTQMGQEVILRCVPISNHLYFYWYRQILGQKVEFLVSFYNNEISEKSEIFDDQFSVERPDGSNFTLKIRSTKLEDSAMYFCASSEWGTEQETQYFGPGTRLLVL.